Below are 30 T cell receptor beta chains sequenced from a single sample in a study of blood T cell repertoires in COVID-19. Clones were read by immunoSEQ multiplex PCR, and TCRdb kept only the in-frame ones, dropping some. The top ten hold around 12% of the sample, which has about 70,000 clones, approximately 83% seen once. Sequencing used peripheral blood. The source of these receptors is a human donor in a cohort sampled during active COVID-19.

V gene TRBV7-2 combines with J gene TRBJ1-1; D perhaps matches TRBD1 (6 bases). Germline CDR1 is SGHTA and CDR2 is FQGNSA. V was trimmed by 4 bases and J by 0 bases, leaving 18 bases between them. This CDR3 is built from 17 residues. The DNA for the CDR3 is TGTGCCAGCAGCTCGACCTATAGGAGACAGGTGAACACTGAAGCTTTCTTT. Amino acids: CASSSTYRRQVNTEAFF.

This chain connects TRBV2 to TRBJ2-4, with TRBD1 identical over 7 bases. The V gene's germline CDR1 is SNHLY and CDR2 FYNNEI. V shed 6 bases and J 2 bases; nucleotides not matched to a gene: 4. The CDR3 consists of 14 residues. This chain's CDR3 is CASRLQGTKNIQYF. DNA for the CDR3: TGTGCCAGCAGGCTACAGGGGACCAAAAACATTCAGTACTTC.

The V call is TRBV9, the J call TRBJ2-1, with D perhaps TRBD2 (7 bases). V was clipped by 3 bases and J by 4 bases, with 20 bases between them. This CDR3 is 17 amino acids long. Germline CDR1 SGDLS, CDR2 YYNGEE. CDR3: CASSEPSGGGGYNEQFF. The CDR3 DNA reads TGTGCCAGCAGCGAGCCTTCTGGGGGCGGGGGTTACAATGAGCAGTTCTTC. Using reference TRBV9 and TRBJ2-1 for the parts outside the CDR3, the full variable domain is DSGVTQTPKHLITATGQRVTLRCSPRSGDLSVYWYQQSLDQGLQFLIQYYNGEERAKGNILERFSAQQFPDLHSELNLSSLELGDSALYFCASSEPSGGGGYNEQFFGPGTRLTVL.

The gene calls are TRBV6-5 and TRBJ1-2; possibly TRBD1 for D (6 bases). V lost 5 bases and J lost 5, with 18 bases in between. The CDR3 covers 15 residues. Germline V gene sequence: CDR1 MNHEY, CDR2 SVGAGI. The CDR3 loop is CASSRGGAGNYGYTF. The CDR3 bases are TGTGCCAGCAGTCGGGGGGGGGCAGGAAATTATGGCTACACCTTC.

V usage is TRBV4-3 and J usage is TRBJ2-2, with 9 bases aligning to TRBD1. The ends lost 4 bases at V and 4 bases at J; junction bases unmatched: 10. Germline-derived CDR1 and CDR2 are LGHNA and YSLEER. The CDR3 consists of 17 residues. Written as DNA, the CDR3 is TGCGCCAGCAGCCGAGCTGCGGGACAGGGAGGCACCGGGGAGCTGTTTTTT. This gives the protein CASSRAAGQGGTGELFF.

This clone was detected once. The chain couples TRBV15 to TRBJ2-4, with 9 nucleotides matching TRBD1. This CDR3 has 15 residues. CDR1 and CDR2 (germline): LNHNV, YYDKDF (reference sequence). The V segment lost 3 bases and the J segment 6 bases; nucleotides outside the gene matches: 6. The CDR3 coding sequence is TGTGCCACCAGCAGCTCCGGGACAGGGAGAAACATTCAGTACTTC. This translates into CATSSSGTGRNIQYF. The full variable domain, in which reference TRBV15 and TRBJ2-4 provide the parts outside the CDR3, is DAMVIQNPRYQVTQFGKPVTLSCSQTLNHNVMYWYQQKSSQAPKLLFHYYDKDFNNEADTPDNFQSRRPNTSFCFLDIRSPGLGDTAMYLCATSSSGTGRNIQYFGAGTRLSVL.

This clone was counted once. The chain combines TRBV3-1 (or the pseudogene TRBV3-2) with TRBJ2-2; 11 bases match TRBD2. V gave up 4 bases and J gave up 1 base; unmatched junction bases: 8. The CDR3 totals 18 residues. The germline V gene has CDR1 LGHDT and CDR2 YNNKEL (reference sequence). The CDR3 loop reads CASSPRGSGGGNTGELFF. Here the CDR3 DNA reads TGTGCCAGCAGCCCCCGGGGTAGCGGGGGGGGGAACACCGGGGAGCTGTTTTTT.

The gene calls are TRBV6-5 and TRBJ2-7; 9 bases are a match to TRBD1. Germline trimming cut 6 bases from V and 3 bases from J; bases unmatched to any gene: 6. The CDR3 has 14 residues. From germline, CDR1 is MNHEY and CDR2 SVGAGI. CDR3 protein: CASRFRDRVYEQYF. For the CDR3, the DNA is TGTGCCAGCAGATTCCGGGACAGGGTCTACGAGCAGTACTTC.

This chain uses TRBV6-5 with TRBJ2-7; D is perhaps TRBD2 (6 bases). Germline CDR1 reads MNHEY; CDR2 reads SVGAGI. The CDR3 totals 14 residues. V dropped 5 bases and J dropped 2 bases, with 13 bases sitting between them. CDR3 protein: CASSNPGTAYEQYF. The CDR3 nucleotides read TGTGCCAGCAGTAACCCCGGGACTGCCTACGAGCAGTACTTC.

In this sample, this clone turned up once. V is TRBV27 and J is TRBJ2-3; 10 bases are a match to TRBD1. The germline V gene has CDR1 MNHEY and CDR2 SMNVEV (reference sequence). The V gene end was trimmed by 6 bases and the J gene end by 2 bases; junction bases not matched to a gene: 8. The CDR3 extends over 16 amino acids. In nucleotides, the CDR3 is TGTGCCAGCAGGAGGACAGGGGGGAAAGTCACAGATACGCAGTATTTT. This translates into CASRRTGGKVTDTQYF.

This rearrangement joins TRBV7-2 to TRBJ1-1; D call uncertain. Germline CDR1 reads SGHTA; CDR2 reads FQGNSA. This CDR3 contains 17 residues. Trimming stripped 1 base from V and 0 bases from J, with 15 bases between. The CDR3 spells CASSLVPGVGLNTEAFF. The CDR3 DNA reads TGTGCCAGCAGCTTAGTCCCCGGGGTGGGATTGAACACTGAAGCTTTCTTT.

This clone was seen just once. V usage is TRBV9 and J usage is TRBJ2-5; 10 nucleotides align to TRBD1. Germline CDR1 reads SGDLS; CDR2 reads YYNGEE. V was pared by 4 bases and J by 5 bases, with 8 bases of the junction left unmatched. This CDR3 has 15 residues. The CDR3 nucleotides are TGTGCCAGCAGCTCCGGGACAGGGGATGGGGAGACCCAGTACTTC. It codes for CASSSGTGDGETQYF.

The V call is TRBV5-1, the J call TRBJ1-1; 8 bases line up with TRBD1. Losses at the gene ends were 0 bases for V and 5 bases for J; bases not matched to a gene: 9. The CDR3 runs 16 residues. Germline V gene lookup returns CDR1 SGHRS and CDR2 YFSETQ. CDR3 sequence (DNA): TGCGCCAGCAGCTTGGAAGGGGACAGGAGGGGGACTGAAGCTTTCTTT. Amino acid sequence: CASSLEGDRRGTEAFF.

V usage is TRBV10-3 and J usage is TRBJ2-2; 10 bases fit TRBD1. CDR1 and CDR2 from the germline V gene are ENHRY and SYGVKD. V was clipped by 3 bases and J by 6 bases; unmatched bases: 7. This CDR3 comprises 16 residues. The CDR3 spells CAISDHGTGEAGELFF. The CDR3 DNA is TGTGCCATCAGTGACCACGGGACAGGGGAGGCCGGGGAGCTGTTTTTT.

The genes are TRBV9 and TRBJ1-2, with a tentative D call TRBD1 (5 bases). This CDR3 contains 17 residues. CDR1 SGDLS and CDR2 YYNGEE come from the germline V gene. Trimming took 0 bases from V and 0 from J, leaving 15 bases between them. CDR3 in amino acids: CASSVDVRVSSNYGYTF. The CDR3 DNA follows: TGTGCCAGCAGCGTAGATGTCAGGGTGTCTTCTAACTATGGCTACACCTTC.

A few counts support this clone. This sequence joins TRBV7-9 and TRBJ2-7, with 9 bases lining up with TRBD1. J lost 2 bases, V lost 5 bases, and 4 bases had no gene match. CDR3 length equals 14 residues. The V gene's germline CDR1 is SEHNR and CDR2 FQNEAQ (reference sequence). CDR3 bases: TGTGCCAGCAGCCGCCGGACAGGGGCCTACGAGCAGTACTTC. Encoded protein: CASSRRTGAYEQYF. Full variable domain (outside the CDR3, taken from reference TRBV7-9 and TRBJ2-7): DTGVSQNPRHKITKRGQNVTFRCDPISEHNRLYWYRQTLGQGPEFLTYFQNEAQLEKSRLLSDRFSAERPKGSFSTLEIQRTEQGDSAMYLCASSRRTGAYEQYFGPGTRLTVT.

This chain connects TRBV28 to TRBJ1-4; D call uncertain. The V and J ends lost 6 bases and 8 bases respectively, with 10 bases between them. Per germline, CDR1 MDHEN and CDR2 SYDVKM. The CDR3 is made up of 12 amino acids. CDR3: CASRPGKEKLFF. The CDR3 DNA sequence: TGTGCCAGCAGGCCCGGTAAAGAAAAACTGTTTTTT.

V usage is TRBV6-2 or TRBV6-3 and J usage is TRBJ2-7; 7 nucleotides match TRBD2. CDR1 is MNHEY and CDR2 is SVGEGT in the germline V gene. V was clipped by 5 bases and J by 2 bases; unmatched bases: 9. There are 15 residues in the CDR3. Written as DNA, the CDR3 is TGTGCCAGCAGTCCGATAGGAGCGGGAACCTACGAGCAGTACTTC. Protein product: CASSPIGAGTYEQYF.

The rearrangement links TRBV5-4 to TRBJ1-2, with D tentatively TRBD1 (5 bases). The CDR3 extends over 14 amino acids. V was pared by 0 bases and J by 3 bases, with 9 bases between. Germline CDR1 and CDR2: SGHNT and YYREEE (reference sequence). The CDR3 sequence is CASSLVGRDYGYTF. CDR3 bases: TGTGCCAGCAGCTTGGTGGGGCGAGACTATGGCTACACCTTC.

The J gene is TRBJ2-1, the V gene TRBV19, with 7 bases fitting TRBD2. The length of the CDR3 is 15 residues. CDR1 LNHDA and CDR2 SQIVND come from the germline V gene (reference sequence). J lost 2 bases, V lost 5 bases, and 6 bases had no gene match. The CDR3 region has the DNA TGTGCCAGTAGTCTACCGGGGGGTACCTACAATGAGCAGTTCTTC. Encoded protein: CASSLPGGTYNEQFF.

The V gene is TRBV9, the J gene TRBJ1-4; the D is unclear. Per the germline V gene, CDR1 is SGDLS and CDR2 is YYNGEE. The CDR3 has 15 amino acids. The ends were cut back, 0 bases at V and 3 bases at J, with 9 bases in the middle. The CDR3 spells CASSVAGSANEKLFF. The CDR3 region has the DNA TGTGCCAGCAGCGTAGCCGGGTCGGCTAATGAAAAACTGTTTTTT.

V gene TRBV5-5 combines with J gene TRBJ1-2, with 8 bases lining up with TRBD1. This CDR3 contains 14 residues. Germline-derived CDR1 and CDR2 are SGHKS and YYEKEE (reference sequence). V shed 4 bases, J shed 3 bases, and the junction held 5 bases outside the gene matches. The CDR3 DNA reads TGTGCCAGCAGCGGCTTGACAGGGGACTATGGCTACACCTTC. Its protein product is CASSGLTGDYGYTF. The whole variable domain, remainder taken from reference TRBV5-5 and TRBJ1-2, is DAGVTQSPTHLIKTRGQQVTLRCSPISGHKSVSWYQQVLGQGPQFIFQYYEKEERGRGNFPDRFSARQFPNYSSELNVNALLLGDSALYLCASSGLTGDYGYTFGSGTRLTVV.

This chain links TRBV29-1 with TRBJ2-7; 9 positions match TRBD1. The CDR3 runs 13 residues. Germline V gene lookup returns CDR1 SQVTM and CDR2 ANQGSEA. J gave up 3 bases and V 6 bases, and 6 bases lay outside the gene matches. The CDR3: CSVTGTGNYEQYF. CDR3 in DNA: TGCAGCGTCACCGGGACAGGGAACTACGAGCAGTACTTC.

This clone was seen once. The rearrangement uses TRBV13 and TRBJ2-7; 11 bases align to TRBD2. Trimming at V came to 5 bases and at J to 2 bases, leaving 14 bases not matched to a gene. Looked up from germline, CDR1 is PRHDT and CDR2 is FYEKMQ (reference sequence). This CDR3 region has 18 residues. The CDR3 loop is CASSPAETSGGRAYEQYF. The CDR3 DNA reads TGTGCCAGCAGCCCCGCTGAAACTAGCGGGGGTAGGGCCTACGAGCAGTACTTC.

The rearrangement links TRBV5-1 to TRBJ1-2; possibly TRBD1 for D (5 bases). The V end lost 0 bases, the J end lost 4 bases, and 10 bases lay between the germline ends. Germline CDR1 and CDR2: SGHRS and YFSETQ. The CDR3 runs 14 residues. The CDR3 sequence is CASSLGQGGYGYTF. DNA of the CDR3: TGCGCCAGCAGCTTGGGCCAGGGAGGCTATGGCTACACCTTC.

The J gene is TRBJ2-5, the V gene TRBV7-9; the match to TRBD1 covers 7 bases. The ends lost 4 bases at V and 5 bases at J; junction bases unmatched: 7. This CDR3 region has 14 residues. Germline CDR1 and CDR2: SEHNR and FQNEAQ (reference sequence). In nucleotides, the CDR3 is TGTGCCAGCAGCTCACAGGGGTATGGGGAGACCCAGTACTTC. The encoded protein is CASSSQGYGETQYF.

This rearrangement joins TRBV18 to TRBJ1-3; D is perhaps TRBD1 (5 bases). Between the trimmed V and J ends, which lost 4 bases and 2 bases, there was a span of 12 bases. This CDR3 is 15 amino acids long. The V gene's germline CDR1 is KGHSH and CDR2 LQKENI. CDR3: CASSLPRAPGNTIYF. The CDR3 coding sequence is TGTGCCAGCTCACTCCCCAGGGCTCCTGGAAACACCATATATTTT.

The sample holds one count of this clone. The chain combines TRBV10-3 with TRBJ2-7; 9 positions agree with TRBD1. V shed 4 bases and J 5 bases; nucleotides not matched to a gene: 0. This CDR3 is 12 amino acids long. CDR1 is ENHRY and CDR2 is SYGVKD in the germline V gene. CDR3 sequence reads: CAISGDRDEQYF. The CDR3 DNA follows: TGTGCCATCAGTGGGGACAGGGACGAGCAGTACTTC.

CDR3 amino acids: CASSQEAGLGTDTQYF. In DNA form, the CDR3 reads TGCGCCAGCAGCCAAGAAGCGGGCTTGGGCACAGATACGCAGTATTTT. V gene TRBV4-3 combines with J gene TRBJ2-3, with a tentative D call TRBD2 (6 bases). This CDR3 has 16 residues. Germline lookup yields CDR1 LGHNA and CDR2 YSLEER. V shed 0 bases and J shed 1 base, with 11 bases lying between them.

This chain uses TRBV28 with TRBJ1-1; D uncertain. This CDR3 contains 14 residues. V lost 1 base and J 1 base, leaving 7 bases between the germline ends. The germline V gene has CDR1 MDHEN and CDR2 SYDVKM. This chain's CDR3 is CASSLSRPNTEAFF. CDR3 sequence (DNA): TGTGCCAGCAGTTTATCCAGGCCGAACACTGAAGCTTTCTTT.